This T cell receptor (beta chain) is from a study of shared clonotypes between healthy human individuals. As for the study in general: Each donor contributed plates that comprised three CD4 naive, three CD4 memory, two CD8 naive and one CD8 memory.

General study results and limits: Across a handful of donors, naive CD4 shared approximately 4.5%, naive CD8 around 3.5%, memory CD4 roughly 2.3%, memory CD8 0.4% to 0.5%. Sample collection involved blood only; tissue repertoires are likely different.

To note about this clone: What it recognizes is unknown.

The method was immunoSEQ multiplex PCR; TCRdb's version includes in-frame clones alone and lacks a portion of them. The sample lists 2,500,000 or so clones, approximately 94% occurring once. The CDR3 is made up of 16 amino acids. Between the trimmed V and J ends, which lost 8 bases and 3 bases, there was a span of 20 bases. The germline V gene encodes CDR1 ENHRY and CDR2 SYGVKD. The V and J genes are TRBV10-3 and TRBJ2-1, with TRBD1 as a possible D gene (6 bases). Sequencing was carried out using naive CD4+ T cells from PBMCs. Subset given: CD45RA+ positively selected. The origin of this receptor is a man between 18 and 29 years old in good health. Some clones in this sample may be carry-over from other donors' samples. The CDR3 reads CAIGASGAPSYNEQFF. The CDR3 bases are TGTGCCATCGGGGCCTCAGGGGCCCCTAGCTACAATGAGCAGTTCTTC.